Sequencing of this TCR beta chain was carried out in a study of cytomegalovirus exposure and HLA in healthy donors. Primers included in the PCR were 60 Vbeta and 13 Jbeta primers. Original processing methods: Unique TCR beta chains totaled some 80 million in a later count, with roughly 11 million of them shared. Clones were sequenced by immunoSEQ multiplex PCR, and TCRdb holds only the in-frame ones, with some missing. That table furnishes V, J and clone size, whereas the DNA furnished D and trimming. The sample lists 250,000 or so clones, roughly four fifths seen once, with approximately 8.4% in the top ten. Unmatched junction bases numbered 5, after V lost 6 bases and J lost 0 bases. CDR1 and CDR2 from the germline V gene are MDHEN and SYDVKM. The CDR3 length is 15 residues.

V is TRBV28 and J is TRBJ2-1; 7 nucleotides agree with TRBD1. The receptor's source is a woman aged 55-69 years in good health and CMV-seropositive. The specimen sequenced was PBMCs. The DNA of the CDR3 is TGTGCCAGCAGGGTAGACAGGGACTCCTACAATGAGCAGTTCTTC. Amino acids: CASRVDRDSYNEQFF.